This T cell receptor (beta chain) came from a study of post-analysis software for immune sequencing data. The study, taken as a whole, reports: Multiple sclerosis was associated with a significant reduction in normalized Chao1 diversity relative to controls. Strong same-batch co-clustering of samples appeared with F measure clustering.

The library was made from cDNA and included unique molecular identifiers. TCRdb analysed the PCR reads with MiXCR anew, one entry per CDR3 protein. The sample consists of almost 700,000 distinct CDR3 sequences, about 60% of them appearing once. This clonotype came up a few times. Its target is not known. Specimen: blood. The sequence derives from a girl aged 2 to 9 with multiple sclerosis.

CDR3 coding DNA: TGCAGTGCTAACGCACCGGGACTAGCGGGAGCGGTGGCCGAGCAGTACTTC. Protein: CSANAPGLAGAVAEQYF. J is TRBJ2-5 and V is TRBV20-1; 14 bases match TRBD2. The J call may be incorrect, as the DNA end agrees better with TRBJ2-7. Germline loops: CDR1 DFQATT, CDR2 SNEGSKA (reference sequence). The CDR3 is 17 residues long.